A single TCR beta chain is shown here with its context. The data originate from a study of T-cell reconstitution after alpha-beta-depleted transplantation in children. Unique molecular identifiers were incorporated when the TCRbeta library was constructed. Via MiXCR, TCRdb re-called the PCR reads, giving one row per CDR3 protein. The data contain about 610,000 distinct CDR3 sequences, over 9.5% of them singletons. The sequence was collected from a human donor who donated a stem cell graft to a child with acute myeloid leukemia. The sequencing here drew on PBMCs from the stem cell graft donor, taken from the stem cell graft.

CDR3 sequence: CASSLEVVAKNIQYF. The CDR3 region has the DNA TGTGCCAGCAGTTTAGAGGTTGTAGCCAAAAACATTCAGTACTTC. V gene TRBV28 combines with J gene TRBJ2-4, with D hard to call. Trimming shortened V by 2 bases and J by 0 bases, and 8 bases separated the two germline ends. The CDR3 has 15 residues. Germline lookup yields CDR1 MDHEN and CDR2 SYDVKM.